The rows below give T cell receptor beta chains drawn from one sample of a study of tumor-infiltrating lymphocytes in oesophageal squamous cell carcinoma. TCRdb reprocessed the PCR reads with MiXCR, giving one entry per CDR3 protein. The table has 8,500 to 14,000 distinct CDR3 sequences, about three fifths seen once; the top ten hold about a third. The sequenced material came from esophageal tumor tissue. Every receptor here comes from a male donor with esophageal squamous cell carcinoma. CDR3s include the opening cysteine and the closing phenylalanine or tryptophan. D genes are given only for firm matches. A clone size is listed for some rows: how often the clone was seen (once, few, many), or a class if it is expanded.

d_call	v_call	cdr3_length	j_call	clone_size	cdr3_aa	cdr3_nt
.	TRBV6-7	18	TRBJ2-6	many	CASSNTRDREIGWLHLRF	.
TRBD1	TRBV7-3	14	TRBJ2-3	many	CASSSGQVADTQYF	TGTGCCAGCAGTTCCGGACAGGTTGCAGATACGCAGTATTTT
TRBD1	TRBV6-1	15	TRBJ2-7	.	CASSYRRQGAYEQYF	TGTGCCAGCAGTTACCGTAGGCAGGGGGCCTACGAGCAGTACTTC
.	TRBV27	13	TRBJ2-5	.	CASSPFNEETQYF	TGTGCCAGCAGTCCTTTCAACGAAGAGACCCAGTACTTC
TRBD2	TRBV7-2	15	TRBJ2-5	.	CASSFISGTQETQYF	TGTGCCAGCAGCTTTATTAGCGGGACTCAAGAGACCCAGTACTTC
TRBD1	TRBV6-6	16	TRBJ2-7	.	CASSPLTGGTSYEQYF	TGTGCCAGCAGTCCTTTGACAGGGGGGACCTCCTACGAGCAGTACTTC
TRBD2	TRBV7-2	18	TRBJ2-1	.	CASSSSLRLAETYNEQFF	TGTGCCAGCAGCTCCTCCCTGCGACTAGCGGAGACCTACAATGAGCAGTTCTTC
TRBD1	TRBV5-1	16	TRBJ1-1	.	CASSLVGDSLNTEAFF	TGCGCCAGCAGCTTGGTGGGGGACAGTCTGAACACTGAAGCTTTCTTT
.	TRBV7-4	14	TRBJ2-7	.	CASSLATVYHEQYF	TGTGCCAGCAGCTTAGCCACTGTATACCACGAGCAGTACTTC
.	TRBV7-9	14	TRBJ2-7	.	CASSSYRGSYEQYF	TGTGCCAGCAGCTCTTACCGGGGCTCCTACGAGCAGTACTTC
.	TRBV5-5	13	TRBJ2-3	medium-sized	CASSLEVRVTQYF	TGTGCCAGCAGCTTGGAAGTTCGCGTTACGCAGTATTTT
.	TRBV7-3	16	TRBJ2-1	few	CASSLRASKGWDEQFF	TGTGCCAGCAGCTTAAGAGCTAGCAAGGGTTGGGATGAGCAGTTCTTC
.	TRBV27	16	TRBJ2-1	medium-sized	CASSLSSGYRYNEQFF	TGTGCCAGCAGTTTATCGAGCGGTTATCGGTACAATGAGCAGTTCTTC
.	TRBV7-3	13	TRBJ2-5	.	CASSSGRGETQYF	TGTGCCAGCTCGTCGGGCAGAGGAGAGACCCAGTACTTC
.	TRBV6-2/TRBV6-3	12	TRBJ1-2	.	CASTRVGYGYTF	TGTGCCAGCACCAGGGTGGGGTATGGCTACACCTTC
.	TRBV28	15	TRBJ2-3	.	CASSFTSTYGDTQYF	TGTGCCAGCAGTTTTACTTCTACTTATGGAGATACGCAGTATTTT
.	TRBV7-2	14	TRBJ2-1	.	CASSIGSLGDEQFF	TGTGCCAGCAGCATAGGATCGCTTGGGGATGAGCAGTTCTTC
.	TRBV7-8	15	TRBJ2-5	many	CASSLARGGGETQYF	TGTGCCAGCAGCTTAGCCAGGGGTGGCGGAGAGACCCAGTACTTC
.	TRBV11-2	14	TRBJ2-7	few	CASSLAGARYEQYF	TGTGCCAGCAGCCTGGCGGGGGCGCGATACGAGCAGTACTTC
.	TRBV7-8	15	TRBJ1-5	.	CASSLDDRTNQPQHF	TGTGCCAGCAGCTTGGACGACAGGACTAATCAGCCCCAGCATTTT
.	TRBV7-2	15	TRBJ1-1	few	CASSLVLGESTEAFF	TGTGCCAGCAGCTTAGTGCTGGGGGAGAGCACTGAAGCTTTCTTT
.	TRBV7-6	14	TRBJ2-1	few	CASSLAGKVNEQFF	TGTGCCAGCAGCTTAGCGGGAAAGGTCAATGAGCAGTTCTTC
TRBD1	TRBV24-1	16	TRBJ2-5	.	CATSPAYGTGEETQYF	TGTGCCACCAGTCCAGCATATGGGACAGGGGAAGAGACCCAGTACTTC
TRBD1	TRBV7-9	13	TRBJ1-1	.	CASSQTGTTEAFF	TGTGCCAGCAGTCAGACAGGGACCACTGAAGCTTTCTTT
TRBD1	TRBV7-2	15	TRBJ2-1	.	CASSLPGQKVNEQFF	TGTGCCAGCAGCCTACCGGGACAGAAGGTCAATGAGCAGTTCTTC
TRBD2	TRBV2	15	TRBJ2-5	.	CASQPGLAGDETQYF	TGTGCCTCTCAGCCGGGGTTAGCGGGAGATGAGACCCAGTACTTC
TRBD2	TRBV6-5	17	TRBJ2-5	.	CASSYSSSGRMGETQYF	TGTGCCAGCAGTTACTCGTCCAGCGGGAGGATGGGAGAGACCCAGTACTTC
.	TRBV7-3	15	TRBJ1-2	.	CASSSQGGQVYGYTF	TGTGCCAGCAGCTCTCAAGGGGGGCAAGTCTATGGCTACACCTTC
.	TRBV6-1	15	TRBJ2-3	few	CASSDARTSTDTQYF	TGTGCCAGCAGTGACGCCCGGACTAGCACAGATACGCAGTATTTT
.	TRBV6-6	11	TRBJ2-1	medium-sized	CASSYGSGQFF	TGTGCCAGCAGTTACGGATCCGGGCAGTTCTTC
.	TRBV6-1	16	TRBJ1-6	many	CASRQGHSSYNSPLHF	TGTGCCAGCAGACAGGGACACAGCTCCTATAATTCACCCCTCCACTTC
.	TRBV27	14	TRBJ2-2	medium-sized	CASSSPTRVGELFF	TGTGCCAGCAGTTCCCCAACTAGAGTCGGGGAGCTGTTTTTT